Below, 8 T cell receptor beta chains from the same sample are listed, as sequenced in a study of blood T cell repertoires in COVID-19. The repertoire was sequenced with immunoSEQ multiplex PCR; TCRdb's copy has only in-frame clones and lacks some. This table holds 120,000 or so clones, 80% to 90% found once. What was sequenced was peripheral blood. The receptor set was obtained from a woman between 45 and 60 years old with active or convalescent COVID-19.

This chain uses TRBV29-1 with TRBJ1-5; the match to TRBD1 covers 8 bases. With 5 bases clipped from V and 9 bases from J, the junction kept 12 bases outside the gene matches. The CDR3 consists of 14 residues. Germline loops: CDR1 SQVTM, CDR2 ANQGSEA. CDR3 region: CSVPGTGTSGPQHF. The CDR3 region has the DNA TGCAGCGTTCCCGGGACAGGAACGTCAGGGCCCCAGCATTTT.

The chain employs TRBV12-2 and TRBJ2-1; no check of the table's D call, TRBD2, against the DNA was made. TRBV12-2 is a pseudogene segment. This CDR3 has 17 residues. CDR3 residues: CASRFLQARSLRGEQFF. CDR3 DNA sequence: TGTGCAAGTCGCTTCCTTCAGGCAAGGAGCCTCCGGGGGGAGCAGTTCTTC.

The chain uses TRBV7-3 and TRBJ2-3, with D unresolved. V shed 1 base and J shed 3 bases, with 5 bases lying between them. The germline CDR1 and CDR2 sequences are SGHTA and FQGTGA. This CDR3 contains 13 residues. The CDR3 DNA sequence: TGTGCCAGCAGCTTAATGCGGACAGATACGCAGTATTTT. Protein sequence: CASSLMRTDTQYF.

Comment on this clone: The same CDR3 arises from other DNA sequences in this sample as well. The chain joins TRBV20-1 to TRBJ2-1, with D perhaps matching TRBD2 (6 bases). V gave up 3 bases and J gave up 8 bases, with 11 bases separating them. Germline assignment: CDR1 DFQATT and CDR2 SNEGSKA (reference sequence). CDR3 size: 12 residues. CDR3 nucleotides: TGCAGTGCTAGTCCGGGCGGGGATGAGCAGTTCTTC. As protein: CSASPGGDEQFF.

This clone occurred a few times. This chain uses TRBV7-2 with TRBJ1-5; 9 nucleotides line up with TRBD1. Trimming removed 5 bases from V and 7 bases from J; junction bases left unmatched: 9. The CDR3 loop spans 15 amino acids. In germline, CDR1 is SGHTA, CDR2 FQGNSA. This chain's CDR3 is CASSQRTGVGQPQHF. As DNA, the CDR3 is TGTGCCAGCAGCCAAAGGACAGGGGTCGGGCAGCCCCAGCATTTT. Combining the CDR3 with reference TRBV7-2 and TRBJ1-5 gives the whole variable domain GAGVSQSPSNKVTEKGKDVELRCDPISGHTALYWYRQSLGQGLEFLIYFQGNSAPDKSGLPSDRFSAERTGGSVSTLTIQRTQQEDSAVYLCASSQRTGVGQPQHFGDGTRLSIL.

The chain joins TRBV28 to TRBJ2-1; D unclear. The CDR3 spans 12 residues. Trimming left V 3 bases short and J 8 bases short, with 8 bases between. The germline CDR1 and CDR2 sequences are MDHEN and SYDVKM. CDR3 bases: TGTGCCAGCAGTTTGAGGTGGGATGAGCAGTTCTTC. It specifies CASSLRWDEQFF.

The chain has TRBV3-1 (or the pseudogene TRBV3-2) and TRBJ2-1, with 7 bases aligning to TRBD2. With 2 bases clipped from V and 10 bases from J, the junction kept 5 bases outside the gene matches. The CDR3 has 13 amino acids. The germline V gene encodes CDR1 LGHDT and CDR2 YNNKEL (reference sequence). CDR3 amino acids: CASSQNELAEQFF. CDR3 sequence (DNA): TGTGCCAGCAGCCAAAATGAACTAGCGGAGCAGTTCTTC.

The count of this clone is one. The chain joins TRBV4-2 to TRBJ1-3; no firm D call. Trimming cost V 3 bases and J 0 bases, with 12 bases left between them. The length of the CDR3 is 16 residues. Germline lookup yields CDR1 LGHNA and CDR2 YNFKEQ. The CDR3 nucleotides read TGTGCCAGCAGCCAGGCCGGGAGCATCTCTGGAAACACCATATATTTT. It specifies CASSQAGSISGNTIYF.